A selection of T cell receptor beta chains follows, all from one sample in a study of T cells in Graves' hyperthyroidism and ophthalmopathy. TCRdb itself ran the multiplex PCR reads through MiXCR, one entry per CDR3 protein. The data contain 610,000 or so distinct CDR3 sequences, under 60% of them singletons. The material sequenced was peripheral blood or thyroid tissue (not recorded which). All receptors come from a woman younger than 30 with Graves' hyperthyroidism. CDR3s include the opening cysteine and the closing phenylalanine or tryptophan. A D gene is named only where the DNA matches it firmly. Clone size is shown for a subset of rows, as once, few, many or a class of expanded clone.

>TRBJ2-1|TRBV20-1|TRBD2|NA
CSARKAGGPNNEQFF
TGCAGTGCTAGAAAAGCGGGAGGCCCAAACAATGAGCAGTTCTTC
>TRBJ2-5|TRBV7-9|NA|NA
CASTAVGRGTQYF
TGTGCCAGCACTGCGGTAGGAAGGGGGACCCAGTACTTC
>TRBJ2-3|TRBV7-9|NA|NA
CAGSQTDTQYF
TGTGCGGGTTCCCAAACAGATACGCAGTATTTT
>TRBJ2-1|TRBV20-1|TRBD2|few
CSAILAGAQEQFF
TGCAGTGCGATCCTAGCGGGAGCGCAGGAGCAGTTCTTC
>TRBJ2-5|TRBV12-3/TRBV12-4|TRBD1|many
CASSRTGRRQETQYF
TGTGCCAGCAGTCGGACAGGGAGGAGGCAAGAGACCCAGTACTTC
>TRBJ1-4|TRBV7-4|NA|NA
CASSLASNEKLFF
TGTGCCAGCAGCTTAGCGTCTAACGAAAAACTGTTTTTT
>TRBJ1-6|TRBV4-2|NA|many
CASSLRQAGPSSPLHF
TGTGCCAGCAGCCTTCGGCAGGCGGGACCAAGTTCACCCCTCCACTTT
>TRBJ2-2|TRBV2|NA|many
CASSGSQGGTGELFF
TGTGCCAGCTCGGGGTCGCAGGGCGGCACCGGGGAGCTGTTTTTT
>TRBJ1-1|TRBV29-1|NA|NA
CSANRGTMNTEAFF
TGCAGCGCAAATAGGGGGACAATGAACACTGAAGCTTTCTTT
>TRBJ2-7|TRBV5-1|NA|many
CASSEQGYEQYF
TGCGCCAGCAGCGAGCAGGGTTACGAGCAGTACTTC
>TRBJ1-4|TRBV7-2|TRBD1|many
CASSLATGENEKLFF
TGTGCCAGCAGCTTAGCCACAGGGGAGAATGAAAAACTGTTTTTT
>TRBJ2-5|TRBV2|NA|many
CASSSNSGETQYF
TGTGCCAGCAGTTCCAATAGCGGCGAGACCCAGTACTTC
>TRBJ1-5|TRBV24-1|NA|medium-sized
CATSAREAQPQHF
TGTGCCACCAGTGCTCGCGAGGCCCAGCCCCAGCATTTT
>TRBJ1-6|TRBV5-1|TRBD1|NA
CASRTGWRNSPLHF
TGCGCCAGTAGGACAGGATGGAGGAATTCACCCCTCCACTTT
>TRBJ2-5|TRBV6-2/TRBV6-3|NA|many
CASRWIGETQYF
TGTGCCAGCAGGTGGATTGGAGAGACCCAGTACTTC
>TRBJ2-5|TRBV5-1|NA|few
CASSSGRSGGETQYF
TGCGCCAGCAGCTCCGGACGCTCTGGAGGGGAGACCCAGTACTTC
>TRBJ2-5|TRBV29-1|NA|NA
CSVEGRGRETQYF
TGCAGCGTTGAAGGGAGGGGGAGGGAGACCCAGTACTTC
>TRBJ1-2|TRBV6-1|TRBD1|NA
CASREGQDGYTF
TGTGCCAGCAGGGAGGGACAGGATGGCTACACCTTC
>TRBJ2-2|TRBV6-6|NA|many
CASGGGNTGELFF
TGTGCCAGCGGCGGAGGGAACACCGGGGAGCTGTTTTTT
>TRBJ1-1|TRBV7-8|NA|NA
CASSHRGSPEAFF
TGTGCCAGCAGCCATAGGGGGAGCCCTGAAGCTTTCTTT
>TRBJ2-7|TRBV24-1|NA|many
CATSDPSPLGEQYF
TGTGCCACCAGTGATCCCTCCCCTCTGGGGGAGCAGTACTTC
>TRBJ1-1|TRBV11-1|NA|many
CASSFQGGTEAFF
TGTGCCAGCAGCTTCCAGGGCGGCACTGAAGCTTTCTTT
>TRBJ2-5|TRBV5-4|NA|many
CASSRRGGETQYF
TGTGCCAGCAGCCGAAGGGGGGGCGAGACCCAGTACTTC
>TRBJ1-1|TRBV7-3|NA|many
CASSLTTDTEAFF
TGTGCCAGCAGCTTAACGACGGACACTGAAGCTTTCTTT
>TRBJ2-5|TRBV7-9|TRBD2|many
CASSNPDRLAGETQYF
TGTGCCAGCAGCAACCCTGATAGACTAGCGGGAGAGACCCAGTACTTC
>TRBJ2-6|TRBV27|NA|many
CASSLTASSGANVLTF
TGTGCCAGCAGTTTAACGGCTAGCTCTGGGGCCAACGTCCTGACTTTC
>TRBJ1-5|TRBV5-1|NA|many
CASSQGSPNQPQHF
TGCGCCAGCAGCCAGGGATCACCCAATCAGCCCCAGCATTTT
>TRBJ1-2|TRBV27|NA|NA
CASSSRGYGHTF
TGTGCCAGCAGTAGCAGAGGCTATGGCCACACCTTC
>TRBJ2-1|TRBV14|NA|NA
CASTPRWGPPREQFF
TGTGCCAGCACCCCGAGGTGGGGCCCACCCCGAGAGCAGTTCTTC
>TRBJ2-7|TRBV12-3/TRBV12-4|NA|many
CASSPPGSGYEQYF
TGTGCCAGCAGTCCTCCCGGGTCGGGATACGAGCAGTACTTC
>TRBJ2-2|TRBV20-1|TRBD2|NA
CSAEGLAGDEQFF
TGCAGTGCGGAGGGACTAGCGGGTGATGAGCAGTTTTTT
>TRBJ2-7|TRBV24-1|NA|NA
CATSARSPSHEQYF
TGTGCCACCAGCGCCCGCTCTCCCTCCCACGAGCAGTACTTC
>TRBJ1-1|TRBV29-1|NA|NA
CASSDVAPAFF
TGTGCCAGCAGTGATGTCGCGCCAGCTTTCTTT
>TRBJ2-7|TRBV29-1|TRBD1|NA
CSAQETGGSEQYF
TGCAGCGCCCAGGAGACAGGGGGCAGCGAGCAGTACTTC
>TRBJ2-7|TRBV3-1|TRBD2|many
CASSQTSGATYEQYF
TGTGCCAGCAGCCAAACTAGCGGAGCTACCTACGAGCAGTACTTC
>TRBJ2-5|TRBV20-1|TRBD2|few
CSAPAGGKETQYF
TGCAGTGCCCCAGCGGGAGGCAAAGAGACCCAGTACTTC
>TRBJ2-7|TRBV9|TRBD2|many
CASSAAGLAGYEQYF
TGTGCCAGCAGCGCAGCCGGGCTAGCGGGATACGAGCAGTACTTC
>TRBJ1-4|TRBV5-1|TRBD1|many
CASSYTGANEKLFF
TGCGCCAGCAGCTACACAGGGGCGAATGAAAAACTGTTTTTT
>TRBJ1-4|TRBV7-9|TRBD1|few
CASSLALTGTDEKLFF
TGTGCCAGCAGCTTAGCGCTAACGGGGACAGATGAAAAACTGTTTTTT
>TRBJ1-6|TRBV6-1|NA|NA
CASSYEAGQDTAPLHF
TGTGCCAGCAGTTACGAAGCGGGACAAGATACCGCACCCCTCCACTTT
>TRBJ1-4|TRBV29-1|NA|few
CSVEEATNEKLFF
TGCAGCGTTGAAGAAGCAACTAATGAAAAACTGTTTTTT
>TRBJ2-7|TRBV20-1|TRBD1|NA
CSARDGTGGNTYEQYF
TGCAGTGCTAGAGACGGGACAGGGGGGAACACCTACGAGCAGTACTTC
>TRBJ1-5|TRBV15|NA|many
CATSRPTGEARYNQPQHF
TGTGCCACCAGCAGGCCCACTGGGGAGGCCAGATACAATCAGCCCCAGCATTTT
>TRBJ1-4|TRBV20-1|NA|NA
CSASGRTQEVF
TGCAGTGCTAGCGGGAGGACACAAGAGGTTTTT
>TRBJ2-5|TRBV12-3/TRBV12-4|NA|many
CASSPQGFQETQYF
TGTGCCAGCAGCCCGCAGGGGTTCCAAGAGACCCAGTACTTC
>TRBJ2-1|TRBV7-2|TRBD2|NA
CASSATSGEYNEQFF
TGTGCCAGCAGCGCGACTAGCGGGGAGTACAATGAGCAGTTCTTC
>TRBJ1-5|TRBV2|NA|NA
CASSELAGGEQPQHF
TGTGCCAGCAGTGAACTAGCGGGAGGTGAGCAGCCCCAGCATTTT
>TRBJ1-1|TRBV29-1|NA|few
CSARDRSLLGEAFF
TGCAGCGCTAGGGATAGGAGCCTTTTAGGGGAAGCTTTCTTT
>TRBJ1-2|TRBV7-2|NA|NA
CASSLGRLPGYTF
TGTGCCAGCAGCTTGGGGAGGCTCCCTGGCTACACCTTC
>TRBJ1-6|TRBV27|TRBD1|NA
CTSSYRGRNSPLHF
TGTACCAGCAGCTACAGGGGCAGGAATTCACCCCTCCACTTT
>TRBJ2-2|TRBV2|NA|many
CASIFADKTNTGELFF
TGTGCCAGCATATTCGCCGACAAAACGAACACCGGGGAGCTGTTTTTT
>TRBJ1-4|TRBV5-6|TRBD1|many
CASSQGQGGVGKLFF
TGTGCCAGCAGCCAGGGACAGGGTGGAGTCGGAAAACTGTTTTTT
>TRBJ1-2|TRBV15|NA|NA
CATSSLAGEGNYGYTF
TGTGCCACCAGCAGCTTAGCAGGGGAAGGAAACTATGGCTACACCTTC
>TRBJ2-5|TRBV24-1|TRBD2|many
CATSEAAGGPQETQYF
TGTGCCACCAGTGAGGCAGCGGGAGGTCCCCAAGAGACCCAGTACTTC